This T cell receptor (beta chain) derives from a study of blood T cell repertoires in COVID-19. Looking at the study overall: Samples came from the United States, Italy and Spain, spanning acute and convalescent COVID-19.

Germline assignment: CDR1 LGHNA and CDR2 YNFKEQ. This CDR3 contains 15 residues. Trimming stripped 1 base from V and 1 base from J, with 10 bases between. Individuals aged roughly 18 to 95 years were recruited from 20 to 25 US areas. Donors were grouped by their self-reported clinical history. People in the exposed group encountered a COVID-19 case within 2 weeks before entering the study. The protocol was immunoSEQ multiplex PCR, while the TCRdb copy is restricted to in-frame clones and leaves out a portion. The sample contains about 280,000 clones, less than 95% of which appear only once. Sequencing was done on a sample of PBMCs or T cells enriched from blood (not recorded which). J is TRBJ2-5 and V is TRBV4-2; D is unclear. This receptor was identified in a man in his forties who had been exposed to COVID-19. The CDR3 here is CASSQAAQSQETQYF. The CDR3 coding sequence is TGTGCCAGCAGCCAAGCAGCACAGAGCCAAGAGACCCAGTACTTC.